The 25 T cell receptor beta chains below all came from one sample that was sequenced in a study of cytomegalovirus exposure and HLA in healthy donors. PCR primers comprised 60 Vbeta and 13 Jbeta primers. TCRdb's copy holds only in-frame clones and misses some; the assay was immunoSEQ multiplex PCR. Of some 150,000 clones in the sample, 70% to 80% are singletons; the top ten hold approximately 5.1%. Material: PBMCs. Every receptor here comes from a male donor in good health and CMV-seronegative.

This clone was picked up one time. CDR3: CAWDLIAGYTDTQYF. CDR3 nucleotides: TGTGCCTGGGATCTCATAGCGGGGTACACAGATACGCAGTATTTT. The chain couples TRBV30 to TRBJ2-3; the match to TRBD2 covers 8 bases. The germline V gene encodes CDR1 GTSNPN and CDR2 SVGIG (reference sequence). The V gene end was trimmed by 5 bases and the J gene end by 2 bases; junction bases not matched to a gene: 9. CDR3 length: 15 amino acids.

The rearrangement links TRBV29-1 to TRBJ2-7; 8 bases line up with TRBD1. The germline gives CDR1 SQVTM, CDR2 ANQGSEA. V trimming: 3 bases; J trimming: 3 bases; junction bases outside the gene matches: 13. This CDR3 region has 16 residues. The CDR3 here is CSVEGTGPKWGYEQYF. The CDR3 nucleotides are TGCAGCGTTGAGGGGACAGGTCCGAAGTGGGGCTACGAGCAGTACTTC.

The chain has TRBV5-8 and TRBJ1-4, with TRBD1 identical over 7 bases. The V segment lost 0 bases and the J segment 5 bases; nucleotides outside the gene matches: 7. CDR3 length: 16 residues. CDR1 and CDR2 (germline): SGHTS, YDEGEE. CDR3 in DNA: TGTGCCAGCAGCTTGGGGGCCGGGACAGAGAATGAAAAACTGTTTTTT. Translated, it gives CASSLGAGTENEKLFF.

This clone was seen only once. The rearrangement links TRBV5-6 to TRBJ2-7; maybe TRBD2 (5 bases). Per germline, CDR1 SGHDT and CDR2 YYEEEE. The V gene lost 2 bases and the J gene lost 6 bases, with 12 bases spanning the gap. The CDR3 contains 13 residues. CDR3 amino acids: CASSFDSSGEQYF. In DNA, the CDR3 is TGTGCCAGCAGCTTTGATAGCAGCGGCGAGCAGTACTTC.

The chain has TRBV6-6 and TRBJ1-2, with 8 bases identical to TRBD1. The germline V gene encodes CDR1 MNHNY and CDR2 SVGAGI (reference sequence). V trimming: 8 bases; J trimming: 8 bases; junction bases outside the gene matches: 10. The CDR3 consists of 13 residues. This chain's CDR3 is CASGVGQGLGYTF. CDR3 nucleotides: TGTGCCAGCGGAGTAGGACAGGGCTTGGGCTACACCTTC.

The V and J genes are TRBV5-1 and TRBJ1-1; no clear D gene. V was pared by 0 bases and J by 2 bases, with 14 bases between. Germline CDR1 reads SGHRS; CDR2 reads YFSETQ. This CDR3 spans 16 amino acids. The CDR3 nucleotides are TGCGCCAGCAGCTTGGGAGGTGAATTTCTTAACACTGAAGCTTTCTTT. It encodes CASSLGGEFLNTEAFF.

This clone was picked up one time. The chain employs TRBV7-9 and TRBJ1-1; D perhaps matches TRBD1 (5 bases). Deletions cut 10 bases from V and 5 bases from J, with 17 bases between. The germline V gene encodes CDR1 SEHNR and CDR2 FQNEAQ (reference sequence). The CDR3 extends over 13 amino acids. DNA for the CDR3: TGTGCCACCCGCCCGGGGGGAGGAACTGAAGCTTTCTTT. The encoded protein is CATRPGGGTEAFF.

V is TRBV6-1 and J is TRBJ1-1; TRBD1 matches at 7 bases. After removal of 3 bases from V and 4 bases from J, the junction contained 11 bases not matched to a gene. The CDR3 extends over 16 amino acids. Germline V gives CDR1 MNHNS, CDR2 SASEGT. In DNA form, the CDR3 reads TGTGCCAGCAGTGACCCCCCCGTGGCAGGGGGCACTGAAGCTTTCTTT. Its protein is CASSDPPVAGGTEAFF.

This clone was found once. The J gene is TRBJ1-2, the V gene TRBV29-1, with D hard to call. This CDR3 comprises 12 residues. From germline, CDR1 is SQVTM and CDR2 ANQGSEA. The V end was cut by 2 bases, the J end by 8 bases, with 12 bases between. CDR3 bases: TGCAGCGTTGAACGGAGCGGACGGGGCTACACCTTC. It translates to CSVERSGRGYTF.

This rearrangement joins TRBV30 to TRBJ1-2; perhaps TRBD1 as D (6 bases). The V gene lost 3 bases and the J gene lost 10 bases, with 24 bases spanning the gap. The germline V gene encodes CDR1 GTSNPN and CDR2 SVGIG (reference sequence). This CDR3 region has 15 residues. CDR3 sequence: CAWRNAPGGRGVYTF. CDR3 DNA: TGTGCCTGGAGGAACGCACCCGGGGGGCGCGGTGTCTACACCTTC.

The V gene is TRBV5-4, the J gene TRBJ1-5, with 9 positions matching TRBD1. There are 18 residues in the CDR3. The trim removed 4 bases at V and 0 bases at J, leaving 11 bases unmatched. In germline, CDR1 is SGHNT, CDR2 YYREEE (reference sequence). CDR3 DNA: TGTGCCAGCAGCCCAGATTGGACAGGGGAGGCTAGCAATCAGCCCCAGCATTTT. Protein product: CASSPDWTGEASNQPQHF.

This clone was recorded a few times. In DNA, the CDR3 is TGTGCCAGCAGTTACGCAGGGGGCGAGCAGTACTTC. It yields the protein CASSYAGGEQYF. The V call is TRBV6-5, the J call TRBJ2-7, with 7 bases identical to TRBD1. Losses at the gene ends were 2 bases for V and 6 bases for J; bases not matched to a gene: 1. Germline values: CDR1 MNHEY, CDR2 SVGAGI. CDR3 size: 12 residues.

The DNA for the CDR3 is TGTGCCAGCAGCCCGGGAGGGAGCTCTGGAAACACCATATATTTT. Translation: CASSPGGSSGNTIYF. The J gene is TRBJ1-3, the V gene TRBV7-2; D gene uncertain. The CDR3 covers 15 residues. Per germline, CDR1 SGHTA and CDR2 FQGNSA. The V end was cut by 5 bases, the J end by 0 bases, with 11 bases between.

This clone was observed a handful of times. The chain recombines TRBV5-1 with TRBJ2-7; D is perhaps TRBD1 (6 bases). The V end was cut by 0 bases, the J end by 3 bases, with 22 bases between. The germline gives CDR1 SGHRS, CDR2 YFSETQ. This CDR3 contains 18 residues. The CDR3 loop is CASSLAGRGPTSYYEQYF. The CDR3 DNA follows: TGCGCCAGCAGCTTGGCCGGCAGGGGCCCCACTTCCTACTACGAGCAGTACTTC.

The chain combines TRBV28 with TRBJ1-5; 7 nucleotides line up with TRBD1. The CDR3 covers 14 residues. CDR1 is MDHEN, CDR2 SYDVKM, per germline. V was clipped by 5 bases and J by 4 bases; unmatched bases: 5. The CDR3 sequence is CASSRDSPNQPQHF. DNA of the CDR3: TGTGCCAGCAGTCGGGACAGCCCGAATCAGCCCCAGCATTTT.

Here the CDR3 reads CASSLSPSTGNYGYTF. DNA for the CDR3: TGTGCCAGCAGCTTGTCTCCATCGACAGGGAACTATGGCTACACCTTC. The chain uses TRBV5-6 and TRBJ1-2; the match to TRBD1 covers 7 bases. CDR3 size: 16 residues. V lost 1 base and J lost 2; bases outside the gene matches: 8. Germline loops: CDR1 SGHDT, CDR2 YYEEEE.

The genes are TRBV10-3 and TRBJ2-3, with D perhaps matching TRBD2 (6 bases). The V gene's germline CDR1 is ENHRY and CDR2 SYGVKD. The CDR3 covers 14 residues. The germline V and J ends were trimmed by 11 bases and 3 bases, with 18 bases remaining between them. This CDR3 is CASSSGVRTDTQYF. The CDR3 region has the DNA TGTGCCTCTTCGTCGGGAGTGAGGACAGATACGCAGTATTTT.

The rearrangement links TRBV11-2 to TRBJ2-3; 10 bases are shared with TRBD2. The CDR3 consists of 16 residues. Germline V lookup: CDR1 SGHAT, CDR2 FQNNGV. V gave up 1 base and J gave up 2 bases; unmatched junction bases: 3. The CDR3, as DNA: TGTGCCAGCAGCTTAGGAGCGGGGGGGCCCACAGATACGCAGTATTTT. Translated, it gives CASSLGAGGPTDTQYF.

The chain uses TRBV5-6 and TRBJ1-6; no clear D. V lost 0 bases to trimming and J lost 5 bases, with 6 bases between them. Germline lookup yields CDR1 SGHDT and CDR2 YYEEEE. CDR3 size: 14 residues. The CDR3 bases are TGTGCCAGCAGCTTGGGGCAGAATAATTCACCCCTCCACTTT. It codes for CASSLGQNNSPLHF.

This clone was picked up a small number of times. Here the CDR3 DNA reads TGTGCCAGTAGTATAGAAAAAACTGTGAACACTGAAGCTTTCTTT. Protein sequence: CASSIEKTVNTEAFF. V is TRBV19 and J is TRBJ1-1; D is uncertain. CDR3 length equals 15 residues. V lost 0 bases to trimming and J lost 0 bases, with 8 bases between them. Per germline, CDR1 LNHDA and CDR2 SQIVND (reference sequence).

The chain joins TRBV11-2 to TRBJ1-3; D is unclear. The ends were cut back, 3 bases at V and 4 bases at J, with 10 bases in the middle. Germline CDR1 and CDR2: SGHAT and FQNNGV. This CDR3 has 14 residues. The CDR3 DNA sequence: TGTGCCAGCAGCTTTCCTGGCCGCGGAAACACCATATATTTT. Its protein product is CASSFPGRGNTIYF. Complete variable domain (other parts from reference TRBV11-2 and TRBJ1-3): EAGVAQSPRYKIIEKRQSVAFWCNPISGHATLYWYQQILGQGPKLLIQFQNNGVVDDSQLPKDRFSAERLKGVDSTLKIQPAKLEDSAVYLCASSFPGRGNTIYFGEGSWLTVV.

Only a few counts were recorded for this clone. V and J are TRBV5-6 and TRBJ1-2; tentative D call: TRBD1 (5 bases). Trimming removed 2 bases from V and 3 bases from J, with 8 bases in between. Germline V gene lookup returns CDR1 SGHDT and CDR2 YYEEEE. The CDR3 covers 13 residues. The CDR3 reads CASSLNRHYGYTF. The CDR3 DNA reads as TGTGCCAGCAGCTTAAACAGGCACTATGGCTACACCTTC.

The chain carries TRBV19 and TRBJ2-7, with TRBD2 as a possible D gene (6 bases). The CDR3 runs to 13 residues. V shed 6 bases and J shed 5 bases, with 14 bases lying between them. Germline CDR1 LNHDA, CDR2 SQIVND (reference sequence). In DNA, the CDR3 is TGTGCCAGTAGAAGTAGGGGCGGGGACGAGCAGTACTTC. The encoded protein is CASRSRGGDEQYF.

This clone has just one count. This chain joins TRBV5-1 and TRBJ1-5; 9 bases agree with TRBD1. Germline CDR1 reads SGHRS; CDR2 reads YFSETQ. This CDR3 has 16 residues. Trimming at V came to 0 bases and at J to 2 bases, leaving 3 bases not matched to a gene. DNA for the CDR3: TGCGCCAGCAGCTTGGGGACAGGGGCTGGCAATCAGCCCCAGCATTTT. This translates into CASSLGTGAGNQPQHF.

V is TRBV27 and J is TRBJ2-1, with TRBD2 matching over 12 bases. Trimming took 6 bases from V and 14 from J; bases not matched to a gene: 5. Germline CDR1 is MNHEY and CDR2 is SMNVEV (reference sequence). The CDR3 length is 12 residues. CDR3 in DNA: TGTGCCAGCAGACTAGCGGGGGGCCGTGAGTTCTTC. Protein product: CASRLAGGREFF.